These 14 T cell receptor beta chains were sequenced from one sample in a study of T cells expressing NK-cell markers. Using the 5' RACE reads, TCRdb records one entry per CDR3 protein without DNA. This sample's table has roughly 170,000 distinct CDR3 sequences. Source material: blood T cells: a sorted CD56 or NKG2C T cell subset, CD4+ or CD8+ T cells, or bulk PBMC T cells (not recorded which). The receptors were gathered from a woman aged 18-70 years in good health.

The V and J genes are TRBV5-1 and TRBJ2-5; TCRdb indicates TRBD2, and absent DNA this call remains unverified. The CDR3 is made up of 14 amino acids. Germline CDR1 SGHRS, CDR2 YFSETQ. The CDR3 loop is CASRVAGVGETQYF.

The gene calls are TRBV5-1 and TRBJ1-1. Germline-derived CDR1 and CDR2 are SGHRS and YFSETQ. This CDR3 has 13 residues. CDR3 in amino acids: CASKNSVGTEAFF. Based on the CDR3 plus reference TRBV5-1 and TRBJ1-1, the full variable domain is KAGVTQTPRYLIKTRGQQVTLSCSPISGHRSVSWYQQTPGQGLQFLFEYFSETQRNKGNFPGRFSGRQFSNSRSEMNVSTLELGDSALYLCASKNSVGTEAFFGQGTRLTVV.

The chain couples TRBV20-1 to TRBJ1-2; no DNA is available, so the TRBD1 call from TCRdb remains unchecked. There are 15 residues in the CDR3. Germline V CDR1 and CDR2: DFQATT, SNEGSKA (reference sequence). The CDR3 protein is CSAVQGAGSNYGYTF.

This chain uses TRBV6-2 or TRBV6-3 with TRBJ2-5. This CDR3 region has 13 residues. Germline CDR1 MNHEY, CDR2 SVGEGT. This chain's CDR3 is CASSYRPQETQYF.

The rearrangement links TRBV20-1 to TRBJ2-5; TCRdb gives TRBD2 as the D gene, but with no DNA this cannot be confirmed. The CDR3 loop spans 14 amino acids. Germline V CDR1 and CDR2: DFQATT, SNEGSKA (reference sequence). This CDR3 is CSAPKPGLEETQYF.

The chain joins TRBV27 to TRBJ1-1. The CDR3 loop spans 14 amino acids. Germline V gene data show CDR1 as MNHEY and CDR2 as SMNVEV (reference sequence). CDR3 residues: CASVSSTMNTEAFF.

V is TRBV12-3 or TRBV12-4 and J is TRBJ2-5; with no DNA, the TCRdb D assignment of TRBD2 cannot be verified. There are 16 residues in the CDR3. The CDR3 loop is CASSLGEGLGQETQYF.

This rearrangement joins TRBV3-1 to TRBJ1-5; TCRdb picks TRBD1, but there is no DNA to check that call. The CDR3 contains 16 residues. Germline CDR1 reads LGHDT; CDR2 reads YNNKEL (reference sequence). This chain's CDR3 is CASSHSQGAKNQPQHF.

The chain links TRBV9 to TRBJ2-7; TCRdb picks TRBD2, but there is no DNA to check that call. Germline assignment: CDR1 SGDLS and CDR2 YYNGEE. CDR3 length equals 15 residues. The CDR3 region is CASSAGGLNSYEQYF.

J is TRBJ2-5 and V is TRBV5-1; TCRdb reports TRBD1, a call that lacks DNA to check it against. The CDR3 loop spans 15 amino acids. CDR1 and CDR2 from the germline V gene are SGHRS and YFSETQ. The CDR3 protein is CASSVLGTVQETQYF.

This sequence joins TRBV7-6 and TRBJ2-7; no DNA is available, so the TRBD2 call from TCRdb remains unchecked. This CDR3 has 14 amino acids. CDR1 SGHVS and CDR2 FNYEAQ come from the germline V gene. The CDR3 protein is CASSSTPQVGEQYF.

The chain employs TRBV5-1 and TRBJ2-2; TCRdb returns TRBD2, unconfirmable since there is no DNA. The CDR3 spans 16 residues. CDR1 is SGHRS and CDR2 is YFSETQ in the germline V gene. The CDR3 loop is CASSSGLAGEDGELFF. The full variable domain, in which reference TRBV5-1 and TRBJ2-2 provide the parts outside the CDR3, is KAGVTQTPRYLIKTRGQQVTLSCSPISGHRSVSWYQQTPGQGLQFLFEYFSETQRNKGNFPGRFSGRQFSNSRSEMNVSTLELGDSALYLCASSSGLAGEDGELFFGEGSRLTVL.

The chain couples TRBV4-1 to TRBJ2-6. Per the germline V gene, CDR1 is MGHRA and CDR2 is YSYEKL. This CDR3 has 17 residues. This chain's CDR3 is CASSQVLTVSGANVLTF.

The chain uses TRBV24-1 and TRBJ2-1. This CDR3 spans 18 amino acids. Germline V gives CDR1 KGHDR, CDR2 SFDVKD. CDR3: CATSDLVSGPSSYNEQFF.